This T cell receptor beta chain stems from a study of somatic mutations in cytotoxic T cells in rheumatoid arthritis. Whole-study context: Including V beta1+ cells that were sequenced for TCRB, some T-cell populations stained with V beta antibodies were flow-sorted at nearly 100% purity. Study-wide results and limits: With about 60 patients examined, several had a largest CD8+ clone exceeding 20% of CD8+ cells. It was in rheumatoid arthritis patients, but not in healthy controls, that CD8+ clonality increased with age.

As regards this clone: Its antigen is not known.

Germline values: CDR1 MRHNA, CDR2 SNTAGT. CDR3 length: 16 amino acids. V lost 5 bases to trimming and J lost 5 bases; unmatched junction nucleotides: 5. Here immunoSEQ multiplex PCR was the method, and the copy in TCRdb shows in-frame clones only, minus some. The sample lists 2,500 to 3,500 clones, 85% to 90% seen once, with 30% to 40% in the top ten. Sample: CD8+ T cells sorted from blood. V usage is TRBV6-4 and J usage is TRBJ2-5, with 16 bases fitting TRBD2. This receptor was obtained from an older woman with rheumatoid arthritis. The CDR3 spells CASSPGTSGGAETQYF. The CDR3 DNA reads TGTGCCAGCAGTCCTGGGACTAGCGGGGGGGCTGAGACCCAGTACTTC.